This record looks at one T cell receptor beta chain sequence and its context. The antigen remains unidentified. Sequenced material consisted of expressed TCRB transcripts (all of the isolated RNA was reverse transcribed). There were 3.5 million or so reads on average in the naive, central memory and regulatory T cell samples. This table comes from immunoSEQ multiplex PCR, and its TCRdb copy is limited to in-frame clones, with some not included. The sample consists of 200,000 to 300,000 clones, 55% to 70% of them appearing once. The data are from a study of beta chain features in type 1 diabetes. The overall study: Researchers looked at approximately 100,000,000 sorted cells across all samples.

Notes on the study in general: Compared with healthy donors, patients appeared to share more similar naive, central memory and regulatory TCRB repertoires. Type 1 diabetes patients showed a moderate but significant shortening of TCRB CDR3s in all four CD4+ subsets.

Sequenced: naive CD4+ T cells from blood. The TCR comes from a man aged 25 to 45 in good health.

CDR3 DNA sequence: TGTGCCAGCACCCCTACCGGGGGACAAGAGACCCAGTACTTC. Amino acids: CASTPTGGQETQYF. V and J are TRBV7-9 and TRBJ2-5; TRBD2 is a possible D gene (6 bases). The CDR3 contains 14 residues. V shed 7 bases and J shed 2 bases, with 14 bases lying between them. Germline V gene data show CDR1 as SEHNR and CDR2 as FQNEAQ (reference sequence). Full variable domain (outside the CDR3, taken from reference TRBV7-9 and TRBJ2-5): DTGVSQNPRHKITKRGQNVTFRCDPISEHNRLYWYRQTLGQGPEFLTYFQNEAQLEKSRLLSDRFSAERPKGSFSTLEIQRTEQGDSAMYLCASTPTGGQETQYFGPGTRLLVL.